This TCR beta chain was captured by sequencing in a study of CD8+ T cells in alopecia areata. Reverse transcription of extracted RNA yielded cDNA, which provided the sequencing template. Some clones are missing from TCRdb's copy, which holds only in-frame ones; the method was immunoSEQ multiplex PCR. Here the sample spans roughly 150,000 clones, approximately 65% being singletons. With regard to this clone: Its specificity is unknown.

General study findings and limits: Across lesional scalp, and particularly alopecia totalis/universalis, clonality surpassed that of normal scalp. Scalp repertoires also include resident alphabeta T cells from normal skin.

V gave up 1 base and J gave up 7 bases, with 14 bases separating them. The germline V gene encodes CDR1 KGHSH and CDR2 LQKENI. The CDR3 covers 14 residues. The rearrangement joins TRBV18 to TRBJ2-7; D uncertain. The sequence was obtained from a human donor in good health. Sequenced sample: CD8+ T cells sorted from blood. CDR3: CASSPLRTAEEQYF. DNA for the CDR3: TGTGCCAGCTCACCACTTCGGACCGCCGAAGAGCAGTACTTC.